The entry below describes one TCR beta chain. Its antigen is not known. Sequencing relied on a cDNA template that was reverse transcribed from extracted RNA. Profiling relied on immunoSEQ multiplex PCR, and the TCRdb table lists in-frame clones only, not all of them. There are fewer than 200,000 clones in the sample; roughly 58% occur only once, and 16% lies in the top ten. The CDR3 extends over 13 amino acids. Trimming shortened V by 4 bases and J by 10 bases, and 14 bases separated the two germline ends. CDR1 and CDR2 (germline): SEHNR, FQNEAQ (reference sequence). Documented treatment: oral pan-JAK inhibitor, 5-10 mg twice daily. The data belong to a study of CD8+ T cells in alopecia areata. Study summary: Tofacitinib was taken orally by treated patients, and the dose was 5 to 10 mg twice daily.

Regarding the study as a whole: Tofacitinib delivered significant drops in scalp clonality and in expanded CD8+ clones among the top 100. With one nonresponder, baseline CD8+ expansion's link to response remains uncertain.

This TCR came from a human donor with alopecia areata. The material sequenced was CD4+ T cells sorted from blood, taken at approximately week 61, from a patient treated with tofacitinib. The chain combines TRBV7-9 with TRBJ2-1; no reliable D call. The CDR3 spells CASSSPLVSEQFF. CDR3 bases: TGTGCCAGCAGCTCGCCCCTTGTCAGCGAGCAGTTCTTC.